These T cell receptor beta chains were read from a single sample in a study of blood T cell repertoires in COVID-19. Assay used: immunoSEQ multiplex PCR; TCRdb lists only in-frame clones, some missing. The data contain around 93,000 clones, roughly four fifths of them singletons. Sequenced sample: peripheral blood. Source of these receptors: a man in his fifties or sixties with acute or convalescent COVID-19. Both conserved end residues are part of each CDR3. Each record gives: clone size, V gene, J gene, D gene, CDR3 DNA, CDR3 protein. The D gene is left open where the match is weak. Expanded clones get a size class; other rows say once, few or many, or leave the size out.

abundance: NA; v_gene: TRBV2; j_gene: TRBJ1-2; d_gene: TRBD1; CDR3nt: TGTGCCAGCAGTCGGTCCCGGGACAGGGGCGATGGCTACACCTTC; CDR3aa: CASSRSRDRGDGYTF
abundance: NA; v_gene: TRBV6-1; j_gene: TRBJ2-1; d_gene: TRBD2; CDR3nt: TGTGCCAGCAGTGAATCGGGGGGGACATACAATGAGCAGTTCTTC; CDR3aa: CASSESGGTYNEQFF
abundance: medium-sized; v_gene: TRBV25-1; j_gene: TRBJ2-1; d_gene: TRBD2; CDR3nt: TGTGCCAGCAGTGACATAGCGGGAGCCTACAATGAGCAGTTCTTC; CDR3aa: CASSDIAGAYNEQFF
abundance: NA; v_gene: TRBV12-3/TRBV12-4; j_gene: TRBJ1-2; d_gene: NA; CDR3nt: TGTGCCAGCAGTTTGGTCCAGTATGGCTACACCTTC; CDR3aa: CASSLVQYGYTF
abundance: NA; v_gene: TRBV30; j_gene: TRBJ1-3; d_gene: TRBD1; CDR3nt: TGTGCCTGGAACCGACAGGGATTTGTTGGAAACACCATATATTTT; CDR3aa: CAWNRQGFVGNTIYF
abundance: NA; v_gene: TRBV27; j_gene: TRBJ2-2; d_gene: NA; CDR3nt: TGTGCCAGCAGCCTCCGACAGACCACGAACACCGGGGAGCTGTTTTTT; CDR3aa: CASSLRQTTNTGELFF
abundance: NA; v_gene: TRBV5-6; j_gene: TRBJ2-5; d_gene: NA; CDR3nt: TGTGCCAGCAGTTCTCCGAGGGGGTCGGAGACCCAGTACTTC; CDR3aa: CASSSPRGSETQYF
abundance: NA; v_gene: TRBV27; j_gene: TRBJ2-3; d_gene: TRBD2; CDR3nt: TGTGCCAGCAGTTTCCGCTCGGTGCTAGCGGGGGGTTTGGGGACAGATACGCAGTATTTT; CDR3aa: CASSFRSVLAGGLGTDTQYF
abundance: NA; v_gene: TRBV3-1/TRBV3-2; j_gene: TRBJ2-1; d_gene: NA; CDR3nt: TGTGCCAGCAGAGAGGGCCTTAGCTCCTACAATGAGCAGTTCTTC; CDR3aa: CASREGLSSYNEQFF
abundance: few; v_gene: TRBV10-3; j_gene: TRBJ2-2; d_gene: NA; CDR3nt: TGTGCCATCAGTGGCGGGAAGGCCGGGGAGCTGTTTTTT; CDR3aa: CAISGGKAGELFF
abundance: NA; v_gene: TRBV29-1; j_gene: TRBJ2-7; d_gene: TRBD1; CDR3nt: TGCAGCGTTGTCGGGACAGACTCCTACGAGCAGTACTTC; CDR3aa: CSVVGTDSYEQYF